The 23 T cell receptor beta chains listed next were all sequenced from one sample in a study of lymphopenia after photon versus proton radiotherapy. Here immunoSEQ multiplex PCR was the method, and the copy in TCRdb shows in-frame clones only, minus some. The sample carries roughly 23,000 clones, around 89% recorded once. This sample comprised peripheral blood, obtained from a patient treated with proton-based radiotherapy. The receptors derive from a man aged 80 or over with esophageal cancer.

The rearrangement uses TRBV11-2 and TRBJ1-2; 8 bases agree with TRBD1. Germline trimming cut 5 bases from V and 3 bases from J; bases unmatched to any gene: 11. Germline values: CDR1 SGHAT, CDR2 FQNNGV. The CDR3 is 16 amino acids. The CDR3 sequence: CASSHLTGALDYGYTF. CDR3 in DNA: TGTGCCAGCAGCCACCTGACAGGGGCTTTAGACTATGGCTACACCTTC.

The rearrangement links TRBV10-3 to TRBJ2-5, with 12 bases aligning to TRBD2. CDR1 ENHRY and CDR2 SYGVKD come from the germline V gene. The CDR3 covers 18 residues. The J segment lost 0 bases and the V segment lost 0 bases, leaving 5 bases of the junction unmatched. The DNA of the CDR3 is TGTGCCATCAGTGAGTCGGCTAGCGGGGGGGCCGACCAAGAGACCCAGTACTTC. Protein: CAISESASGGADQETQYF.

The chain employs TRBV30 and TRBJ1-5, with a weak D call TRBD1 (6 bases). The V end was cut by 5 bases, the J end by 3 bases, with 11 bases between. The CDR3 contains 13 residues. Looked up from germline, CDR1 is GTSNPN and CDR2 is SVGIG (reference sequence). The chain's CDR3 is CAWQTGNNQPQHF. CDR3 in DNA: TGTGCCTGGCAGACAGGCAACAATCAGCCCCAGCATTTT.

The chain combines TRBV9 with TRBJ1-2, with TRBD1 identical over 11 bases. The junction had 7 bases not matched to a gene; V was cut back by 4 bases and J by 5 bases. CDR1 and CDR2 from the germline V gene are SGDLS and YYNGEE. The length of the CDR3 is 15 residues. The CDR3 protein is CASSPGTGGVYGYTF. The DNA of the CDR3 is TGTGCCAGCAGCCCCGGGACAGGGGGAGTATATGGCTACACCTTC.

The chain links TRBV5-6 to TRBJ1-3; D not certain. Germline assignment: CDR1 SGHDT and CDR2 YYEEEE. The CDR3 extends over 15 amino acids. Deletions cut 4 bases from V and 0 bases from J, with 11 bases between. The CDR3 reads CASSQESYSGNTIYF. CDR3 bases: TGTGCCAGCAGCCAGGAGTCATACTCTGGAAACACCATATATTTT.

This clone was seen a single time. This chain's CDR3 is CASSLWDRFDTQYF. The CDR3 bases are TGTGCCAGCAGCTTATGGGACAGGTTCGATACGCAGTATTTT. J is TRBJ2-3 and V is TRBV7-9, with 8 bases that match TRBD1. The CDR3 loop spans 14 amino acids. V lost 2 bases to trimming and J lost 6 bases; unmatched junction nucleotides: 4. Germline V lookup: CDR1 SEHNR, CDR2 FQNEAQ (reference sequence).

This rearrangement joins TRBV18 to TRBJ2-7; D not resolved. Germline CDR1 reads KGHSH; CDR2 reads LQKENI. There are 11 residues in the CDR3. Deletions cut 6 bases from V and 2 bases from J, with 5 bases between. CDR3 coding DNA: TGTGCCAGCTCCCGTACCTACGAGCAGTACTTC. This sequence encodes CASSRTYEQYF.

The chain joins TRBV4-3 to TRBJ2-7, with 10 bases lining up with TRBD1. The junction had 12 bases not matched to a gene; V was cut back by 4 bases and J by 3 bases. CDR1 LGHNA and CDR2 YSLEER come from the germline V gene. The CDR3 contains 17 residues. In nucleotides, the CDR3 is TGCGCCAGCAGCCGGCGGGCGACAGGGGGCTTGGGCTACGAGCAGTACTTC. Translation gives CASSRRATGGLGYEQYF.

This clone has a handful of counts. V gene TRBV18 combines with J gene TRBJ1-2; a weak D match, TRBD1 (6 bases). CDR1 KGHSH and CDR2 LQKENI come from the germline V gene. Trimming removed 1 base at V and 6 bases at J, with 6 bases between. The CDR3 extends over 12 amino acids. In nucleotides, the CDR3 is TGTGCCAGCTCACCACAGGGGGATGGCTACACCTTC. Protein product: CASSPQGDGYTF.

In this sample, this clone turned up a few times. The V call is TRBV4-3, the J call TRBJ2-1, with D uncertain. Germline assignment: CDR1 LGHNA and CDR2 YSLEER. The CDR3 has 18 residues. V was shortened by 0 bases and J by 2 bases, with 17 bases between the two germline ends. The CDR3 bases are TGCGCCAGCAGCCAAGAAACTATGAACCATCGACCCTACAATGAGCAGTTCTTC. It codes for CASSQETMNHRPYNEQFF.

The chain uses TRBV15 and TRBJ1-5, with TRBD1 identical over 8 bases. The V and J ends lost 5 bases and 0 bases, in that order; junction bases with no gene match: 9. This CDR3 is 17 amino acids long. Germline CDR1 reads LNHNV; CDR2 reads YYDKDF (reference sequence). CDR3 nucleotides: TGTGCCACCAGCTTGGGACAGGCGATTTATAGCAATCAGCCCCAGCATTTT. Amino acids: CATSLGQAIYSNQPQHF. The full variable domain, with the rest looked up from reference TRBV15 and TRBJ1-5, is DAMVIQNPRYQVTQFGKPVTLSCSQTLNHNVMYWYQQKSSQAPKLLFHYYDKDFNNEADTPDNFQSRRPNTSFCFLDIRSPGLGDTAMYLCATSLGQAIYSNQPQHFGDGTRLSIL.

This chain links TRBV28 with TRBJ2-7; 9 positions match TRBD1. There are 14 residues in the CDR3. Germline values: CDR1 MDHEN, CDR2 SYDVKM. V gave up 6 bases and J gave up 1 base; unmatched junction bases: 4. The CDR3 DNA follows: TGTGCCAGCAGATGGGACAGGGTTTCCTACGAGCAGTACTTC. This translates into CASRWDRVSYEQYF.

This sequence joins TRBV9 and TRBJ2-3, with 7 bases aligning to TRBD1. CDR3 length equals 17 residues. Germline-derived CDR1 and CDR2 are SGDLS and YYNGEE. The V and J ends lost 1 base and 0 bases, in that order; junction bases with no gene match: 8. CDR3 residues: CASSVPLGTESTDTQYF. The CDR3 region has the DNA TGTGCCAGCAGCGTACCCCTAGGGACAGAGAGCACAGATACGCAGTATTTT.

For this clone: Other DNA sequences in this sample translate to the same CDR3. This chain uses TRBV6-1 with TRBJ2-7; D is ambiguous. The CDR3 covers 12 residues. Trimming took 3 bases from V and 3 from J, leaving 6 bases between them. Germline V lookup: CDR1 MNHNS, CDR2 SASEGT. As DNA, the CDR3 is TGTGCCAGCAGTGACGGCCGCTACGAGCAGTACTTC. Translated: CASSDGRYEQYF.

The CDR3 DNA is TGTGCCTGGAGTGTATCGCCCTATGGCTACACCTTC. Translated: CAWSVSPYGYTF. This rearrangement joins TRBV30 to TRBJ1-2; D remains ambiguous. Germline V gene lookup returns CDR1 GTSNPN and CDR2 SVGIG (reference sequence). There are 12 residues in the CDR3. The ends were cut back, 0 bases at V and 4 bases at J, with 6 bases in the middle. Together with reference TRBV30 and TRBJ1-2, the CDR3 gives the full variable domain: SQTIHQWPATLVQPVGSPLSLECTVEGTSNPNLYWYRQAAGRGLQLLFYSVGIGQISSEVPQNLSASRPQDRQFILSSKKLLLSDSGFYLCAWSVSPYGYTFGSGTRLTVV.

The CDR3 is CASSPSTDTQYF. The DNA for the CDR3 is TGTGCCAGCAGCCCTTCCACAGATACGCAGTATTTT. The rearrangement uses TRBV7-8 and TRBJ2-3; no clear D. V was clipped by 5 bases and J by 2 bases, with 5 bases between them. Germline V CDR1 and CDR2: SGHVS, FQNEAQ. The CDR3 has 12 residues.

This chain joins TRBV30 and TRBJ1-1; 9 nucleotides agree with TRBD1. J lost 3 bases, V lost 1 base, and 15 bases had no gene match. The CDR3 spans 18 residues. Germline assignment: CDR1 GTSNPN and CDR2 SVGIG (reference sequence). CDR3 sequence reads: CAWSEPGQGYLKDTEAFF. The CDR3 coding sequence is TGTGCCTGGAGTGAACCGGGACAGGGCTATCTGAAGGACACTGAAGCTTTCTTT.

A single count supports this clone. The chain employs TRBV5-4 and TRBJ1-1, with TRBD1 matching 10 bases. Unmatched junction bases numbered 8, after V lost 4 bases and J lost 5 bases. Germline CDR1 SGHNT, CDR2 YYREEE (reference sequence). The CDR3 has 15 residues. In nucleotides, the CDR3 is TGTGCCAGCAGCATCCGACAGGGGGCGCGAACTGAAGCTTTCTTT. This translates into CASSIRQGARTEAFF.

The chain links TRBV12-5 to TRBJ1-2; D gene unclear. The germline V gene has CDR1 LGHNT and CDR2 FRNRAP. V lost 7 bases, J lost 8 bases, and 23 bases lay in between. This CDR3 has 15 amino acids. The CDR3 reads CASAKDGYPPRGYTF. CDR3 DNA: TGTGCTAGTGCCAAAGATGGTTATCCCCCCAGAGGCTACACCTTC.

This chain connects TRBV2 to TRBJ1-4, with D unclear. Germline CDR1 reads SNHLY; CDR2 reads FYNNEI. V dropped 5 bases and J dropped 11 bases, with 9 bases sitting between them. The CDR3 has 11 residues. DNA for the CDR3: TGTGCCAGCAGTTGGGCCGAGAAACTGTTTTTT. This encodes CASSWAEKLFF.

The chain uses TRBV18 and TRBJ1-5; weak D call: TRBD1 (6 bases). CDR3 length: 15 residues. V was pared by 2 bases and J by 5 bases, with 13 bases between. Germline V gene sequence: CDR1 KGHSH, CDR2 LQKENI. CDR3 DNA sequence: TGTGCCAGCTCACCAAATCAGGGGTATGATCAGCCCCAGCATTTT. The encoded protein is CASSPNQGYDQPQHF.

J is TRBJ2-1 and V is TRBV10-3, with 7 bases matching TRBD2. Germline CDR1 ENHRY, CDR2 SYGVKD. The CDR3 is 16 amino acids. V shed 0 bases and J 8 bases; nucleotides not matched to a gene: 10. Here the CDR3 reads CAISESRGGRSDEQFF. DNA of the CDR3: TGTGCCATCAGTGAGTCTCGGGGCGGGAGAAGCGATGAGCAGTTCTTC.

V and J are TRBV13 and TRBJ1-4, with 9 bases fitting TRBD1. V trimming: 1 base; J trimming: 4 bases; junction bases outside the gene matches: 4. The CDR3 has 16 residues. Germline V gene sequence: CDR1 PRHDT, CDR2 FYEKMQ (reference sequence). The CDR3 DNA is TGTGCCAGCAGCTTAGATCGGGGACAGGGTAATGAAAAACTGTTTTTT. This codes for CASSLDRGQGNEKLFF.